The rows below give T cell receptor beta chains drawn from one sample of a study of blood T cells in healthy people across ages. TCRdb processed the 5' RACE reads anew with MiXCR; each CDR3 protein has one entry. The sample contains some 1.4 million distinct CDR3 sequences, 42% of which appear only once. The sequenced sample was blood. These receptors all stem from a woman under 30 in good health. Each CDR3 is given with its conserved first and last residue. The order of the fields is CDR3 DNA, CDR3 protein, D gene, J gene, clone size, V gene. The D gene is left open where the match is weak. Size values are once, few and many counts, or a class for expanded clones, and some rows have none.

CDR3nt: TGTGCCAGCAGCCGGCGCCCAGATAGCGGGACCCCTGGGGGGGATGAGCAGTACTTC
CDR3aa: CASSRRPDSGTPGGDEQYF
d_gene: TRBD2
j_gene: TRBJ2-7
abundance: -
v_gene: TRBV3-1

CDR3nt: TGTGCCAGCAGCCCCCGGGACAGGGGAGAGACCCAGTACTTC
CDR3aa: CASSPRDRGETQYF
d_gene: TRBD1
j_gene: TRBJ2-5
abundance: -
v_gene: TRBV7-8

CDR3nt: TGTGCCAGCAATCCGACAGAATACAATGAGCAGTTCTTC
CDR3aa: CASNPTEYNEQFF
d_gene: -
j_gene: TRBJ2-1
abundance: -
v_gene: TRBV6-6

CDR3nt: TGTGCCAGCAGCTCCCCTCCGGGACACCTTCATTCACCCCTCCACTTT
CDR3aa: CASSSPPGHLHSPLHF
d_gene: -
j_gene: TRBJ1-6
abundance: -
v_gene: TRBV12-3/TRBV12-4

CDR3nt: TGCGCCACCGAACGACAGGGGACTCTATACGAGCAGTACTTC
CDR3aa: CATERQGTLYEQYF
d_gene: TRBD1
j_gene: TRBJ2-7
abundance: few
v_gene: TRBV10-2

CDR3nt: TGTGCCAGCAGCCAAGATATAGGAGCGGGAGCAGGTGAGCAGTACTTC
CDR3aa: CASSQDIGAGAGEQYF
d_gene: TRBD2
j_gene: TRBJ2-7
abundance: -
v_gene: TRBV4-2

CDR3nt: TGTGCCAGCAGGCGGACTTCCTCCAATGAGCAGTACTTC
CDR3aa: CASRRTSSNEQYF
d_gene: -
j_gene: TRBJ2-7
abundance: -
v_gene: TRBV6-2/TRBV6-3

CDR3nt: TGTGCCAGCAGCTTTATAGCGGGAGAGACCCAGTACTTC
CDR3aa: CASSFIAGETQYF
d_gene: TRBD2
j_gene: TRBJ2-5
abundance: few
v_gene: TRBV5-6

CDR3nt: TGTGCCAGCAGCCACAGGGGGCTTTTCCTCACAGATACGCAGTATTTT
CDR3aa: CASSHRGLFLTDTQYF
d_gene: TRBD1
j_gene: TRBJ2-3
abundance: few
v_gene: TRBV13

CDR3nt: TGTGCCAGCAGCCCATGGCCTGCTCGAAGCACAGAGACGCAGTATTTT
CDR3aa: CASSPWPARSTETQYF
d_gene: -
j_gene: TRBJ2-3
abundance: -
v_gene: TRBV3-1

CDR3nt: TGTGCCATCAGTGCGGCCCGGATTGACTACAATGAGCAGTTCTTC
CDR3aa: CAISAARIDYNEQFF
d_gene: -
j_gene: TRBJ2-1
abundance: -
v_gene: TRBV10-3

CDR3nt: TGCAGCGTTGTGGCTTCTTCGTACAATGAGCAGTACTTC
CDR3aa: CSVVASSYNEQYF
d_gene: -
j_gene: TRBJ2-7
abundance: -
v_gene: TRBV29-1

CDR3nt: TGCGCCAGCAGCTTGGAGTTCAGCGTTGGGTACAATGAGCAGTTCTTC
CDR3aa: CASSLEFSVGYNEQFF
d_gene: -
j_gene: TRBJ2-1
abundance: -
v_gene: TRBV5-1

CDR3nt: TGTGCCAGCAGTGAAGGTATTGGCCCTGGGGACCCTTACAATGAGCAGTTCTTC
CDR3aa: CASSEGIGPGDPYNEQFF
d_gene: -
j_gene: TRBJ2-1
abundance: few
v_gene: TRBV6-1